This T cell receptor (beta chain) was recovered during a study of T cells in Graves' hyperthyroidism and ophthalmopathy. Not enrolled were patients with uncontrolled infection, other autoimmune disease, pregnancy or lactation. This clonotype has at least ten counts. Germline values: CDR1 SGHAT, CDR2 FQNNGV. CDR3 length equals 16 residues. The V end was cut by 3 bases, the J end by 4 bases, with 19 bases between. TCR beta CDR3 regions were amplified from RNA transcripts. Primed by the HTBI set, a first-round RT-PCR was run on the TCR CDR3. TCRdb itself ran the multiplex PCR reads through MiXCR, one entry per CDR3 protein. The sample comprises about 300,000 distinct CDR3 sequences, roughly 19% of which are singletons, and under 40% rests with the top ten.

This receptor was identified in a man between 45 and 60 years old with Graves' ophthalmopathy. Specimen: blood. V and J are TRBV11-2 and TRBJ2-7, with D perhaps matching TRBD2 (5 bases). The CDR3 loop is CASSLNSDPGTYEQYF. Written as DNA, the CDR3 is TGTGCCAGCAGCTTGAATAGCGATCCTGGAACGTACGAGCAGTACTTC.